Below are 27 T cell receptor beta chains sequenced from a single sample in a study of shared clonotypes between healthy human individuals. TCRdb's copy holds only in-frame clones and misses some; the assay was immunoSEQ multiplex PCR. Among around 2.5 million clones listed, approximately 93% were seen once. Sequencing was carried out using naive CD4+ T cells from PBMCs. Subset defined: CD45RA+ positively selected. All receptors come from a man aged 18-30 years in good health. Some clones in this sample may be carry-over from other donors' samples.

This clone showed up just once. DNA for the CDR3: TGTGCCAGCAAAACGTGGGCATCACCAGGGACTAATGAAAAACTGTTTTTT. It is translated as CASKTWASPGTNEKLFF. This chain joins TRBV2 and TRBJ1-4, with a tentative D call TRBD1 (5 bases). The germline CDR1 and CDR2 sequences are SNHLY and FYNNEI. The CDR3 totals 17 residues. Trimming stripped 7 bases from V and 2 bases from J, with 20 bases between.

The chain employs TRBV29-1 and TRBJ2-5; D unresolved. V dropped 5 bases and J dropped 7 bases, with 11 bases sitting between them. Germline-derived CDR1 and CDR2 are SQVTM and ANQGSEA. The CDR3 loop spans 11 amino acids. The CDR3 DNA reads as TGCAGCGTTTCTAGAGCAGGGACCCAGTACTTC. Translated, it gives CSVSRAGTQYF.

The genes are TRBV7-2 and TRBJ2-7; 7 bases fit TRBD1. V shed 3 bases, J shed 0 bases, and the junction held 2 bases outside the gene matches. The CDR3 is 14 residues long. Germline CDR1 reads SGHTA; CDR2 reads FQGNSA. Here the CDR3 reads CASSLGTVSYEQYF. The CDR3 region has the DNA TGTGCCAGCAGCTTGGGGACAGTCTCCTACGAGCAGTACTTC.

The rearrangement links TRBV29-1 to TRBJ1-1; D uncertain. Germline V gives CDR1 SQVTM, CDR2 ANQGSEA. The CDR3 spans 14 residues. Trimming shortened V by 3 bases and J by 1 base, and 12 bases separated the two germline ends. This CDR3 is CSVESRLTNTEAFF. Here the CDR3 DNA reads TGCAGCGTTGAGTCTCGACTGACGAACACTGAAGCTTTCTTT.

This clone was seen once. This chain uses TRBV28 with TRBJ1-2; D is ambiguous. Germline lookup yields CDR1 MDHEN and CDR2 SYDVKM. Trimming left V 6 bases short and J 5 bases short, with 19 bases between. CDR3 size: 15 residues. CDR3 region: CASSYQPGVMYGYTF. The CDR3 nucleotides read TGTGCCAGCAGCTATCAACCGGGAGTTATGTATGGCTACACCTTC.

The CDR3: CASLLRVGANVLTF. As DNA, the CDR3 is TGTGCCAGCCTACTCAGGGTTGGGGCCAACGTCCTGACTTTC. The V gene is TRBV7-3, the J gene TRBJ2-6; possibly TRBD1 for D (5 bases). Germline V gene data show CDR1 as SGHTA and CDR2 as FQGTGA. V gave up 8 bases and J gave up 3 bases, with 11 bases separating them. The CDR3 contains 14 residues.

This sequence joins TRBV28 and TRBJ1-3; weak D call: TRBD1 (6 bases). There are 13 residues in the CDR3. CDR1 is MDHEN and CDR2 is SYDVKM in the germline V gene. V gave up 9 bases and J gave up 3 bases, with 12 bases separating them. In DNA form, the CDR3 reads TGTGCCAGTTACAGGGAACTTGGAAACACCATATATTTT. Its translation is CASYRELGNTIYF.

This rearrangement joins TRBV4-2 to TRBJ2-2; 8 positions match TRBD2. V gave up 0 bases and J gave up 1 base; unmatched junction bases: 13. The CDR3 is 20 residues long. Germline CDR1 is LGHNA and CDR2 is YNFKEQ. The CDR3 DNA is TGTGCCAGCAGCCAAGATCAACTAGCGGTCACCCTCCAGAACACCGGGGAGCTGTTTTTT. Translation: CASSQDQLAVTLQNTGELFF.

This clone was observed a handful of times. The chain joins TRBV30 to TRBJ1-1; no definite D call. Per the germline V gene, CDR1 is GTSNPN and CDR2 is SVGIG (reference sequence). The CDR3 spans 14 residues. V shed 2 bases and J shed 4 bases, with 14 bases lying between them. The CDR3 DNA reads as TGTGCCTGGAGTCGCCTAACCCTGGGCACTGAAGCTTTCTTT. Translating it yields CAWSRLTLGTEAFF.

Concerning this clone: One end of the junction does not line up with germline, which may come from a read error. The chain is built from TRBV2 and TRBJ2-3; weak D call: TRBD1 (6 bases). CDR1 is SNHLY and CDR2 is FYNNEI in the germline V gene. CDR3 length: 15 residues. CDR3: CASREGQYSTDTQYF. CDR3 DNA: TGTGCCAGCAGGGAAGGACAGTATAGCACAGATACGCAGTATTTT.

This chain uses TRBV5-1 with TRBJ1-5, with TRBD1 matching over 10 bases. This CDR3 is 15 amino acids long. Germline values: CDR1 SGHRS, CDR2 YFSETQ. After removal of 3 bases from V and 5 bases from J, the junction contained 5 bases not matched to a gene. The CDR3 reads CASSSGQGTHQPQHF. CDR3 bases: TGCGCCAGCAGCTCGGGACAGGGGACGCATCAGCCCCAGCATTTT.

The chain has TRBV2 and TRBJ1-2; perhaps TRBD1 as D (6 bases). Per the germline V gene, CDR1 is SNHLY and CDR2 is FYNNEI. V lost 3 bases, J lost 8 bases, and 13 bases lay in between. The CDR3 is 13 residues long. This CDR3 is CASSDDRRGGYTF. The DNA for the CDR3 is TGTGCCAGCAGTGATGACAGGAGAGGCGGCTACACCTTC.

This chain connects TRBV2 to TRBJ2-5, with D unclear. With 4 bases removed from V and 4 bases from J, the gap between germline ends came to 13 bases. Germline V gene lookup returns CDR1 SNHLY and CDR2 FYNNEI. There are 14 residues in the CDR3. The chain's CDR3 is CASSGSSRRETQYF. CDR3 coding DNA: TGTGCCAGCAGTGGATCCAGCCGCAGAGAGACCCAGTACTTC. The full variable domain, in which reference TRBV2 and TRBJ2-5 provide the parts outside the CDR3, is EPEVTQTPSHQVTQMGQEVILRCVPISNHLYFYWYRQILGQKVEFLVSFYNNEISEKSEIFDDQFSVERPDGSNFTLKIRSTKLEDSAMYFCASSGSSRRETQYFGPGTRLLVL.

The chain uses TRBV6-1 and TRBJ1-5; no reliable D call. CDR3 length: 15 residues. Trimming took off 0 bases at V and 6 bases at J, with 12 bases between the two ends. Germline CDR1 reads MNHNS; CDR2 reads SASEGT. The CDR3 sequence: CASSEANWAGQPQHF. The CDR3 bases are TGTGCCAGCAGTGAAGCAAACTGGGCTGGTCAGCCCCAGCATTTT.

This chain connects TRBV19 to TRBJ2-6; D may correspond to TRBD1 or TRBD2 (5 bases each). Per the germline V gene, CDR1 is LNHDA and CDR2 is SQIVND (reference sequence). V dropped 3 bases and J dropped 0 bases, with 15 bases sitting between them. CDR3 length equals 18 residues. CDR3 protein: CASSMVTVTSSGANVLTF. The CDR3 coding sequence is TGTGCCAGTAGTATGGTGACAGTTACTAGCTCTGGGGCCAACGTCCTGACTTTC.

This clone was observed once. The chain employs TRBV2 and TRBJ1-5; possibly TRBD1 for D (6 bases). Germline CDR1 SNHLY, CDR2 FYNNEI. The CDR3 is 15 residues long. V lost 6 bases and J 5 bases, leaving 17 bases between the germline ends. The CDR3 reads CASSHPNRADQPQHF. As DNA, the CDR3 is TGTGCCAGCAGCCACCCAAACAGGGCAGATCAGCCCCAGCATTTT. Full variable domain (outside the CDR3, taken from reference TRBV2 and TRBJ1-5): EPEVTQTPSHQVTQMGQEVILRCVPISNHLYFYWYRQILGQKVEFLVSFYNNEISEKSEIFDDQFSVERPDGSNFTLKIRSTKLEDSAMYFCASSHPNRADQPQHFGDGTRLSIL.

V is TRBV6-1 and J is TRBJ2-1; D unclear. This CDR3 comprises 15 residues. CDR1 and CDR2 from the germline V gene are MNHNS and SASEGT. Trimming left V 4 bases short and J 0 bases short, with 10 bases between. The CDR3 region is CASSAGILSYNEQFF. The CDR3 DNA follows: TGTGCCAGCAGTGCAGGCATTCTCTCCTACAATGAGCAGTTCTTC.

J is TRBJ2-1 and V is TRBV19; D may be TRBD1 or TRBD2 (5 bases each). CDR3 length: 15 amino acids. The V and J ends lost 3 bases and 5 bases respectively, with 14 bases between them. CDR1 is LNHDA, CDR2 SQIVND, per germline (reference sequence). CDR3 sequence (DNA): TGTGCCAGTAGTATCCGAGGGGAGTGGAACAATGAGCAGTTCTTC. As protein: CASSIRGEWNNEQFF. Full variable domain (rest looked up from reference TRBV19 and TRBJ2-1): DGGITQSPKYLFRKEGQNVTLSCEQNLNHDAMYWYRQDPGQGLRLIYYSQIVNDFQKGDIAEGYSVSREKKESFPLTVTSAQKNPTAFYLCASSIRGEWNNEQFFGPGTRLTVL.

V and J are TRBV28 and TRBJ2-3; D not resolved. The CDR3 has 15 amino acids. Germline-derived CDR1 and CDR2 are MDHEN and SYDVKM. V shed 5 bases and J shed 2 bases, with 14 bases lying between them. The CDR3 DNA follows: TGTGCCAGCAGTCTGCGTCAGGATCTCACAGATACGCAGTATTTT. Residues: CASSLRQDLTDTQYF.

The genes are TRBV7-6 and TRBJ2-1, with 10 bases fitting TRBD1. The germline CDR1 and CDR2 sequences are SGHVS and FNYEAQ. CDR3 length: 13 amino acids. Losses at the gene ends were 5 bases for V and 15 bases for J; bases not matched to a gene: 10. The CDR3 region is CASSPTLGTGVFF. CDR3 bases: TGTGCCAGCAGCCCGACCCTCGGGACAGGGGTGTTCTTC. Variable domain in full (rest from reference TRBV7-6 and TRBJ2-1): GAGVSQSPRYKVTKRGQDVALRCDPISGHVSLYWYRQALGQGPEFLTYFNYEAQQDKSGLPNDRFSAERPEGSISTLTIQRTEQRDSAMYRCASSPTLGTGVFFGPGTRLTVL.

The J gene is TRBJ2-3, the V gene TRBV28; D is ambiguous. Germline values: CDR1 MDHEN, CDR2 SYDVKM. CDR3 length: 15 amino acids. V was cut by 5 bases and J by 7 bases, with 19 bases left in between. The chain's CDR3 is CASSDPLGTRNTQYF. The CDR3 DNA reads TGTGCCAGCAGTGACCCCCTCGGAACACGGAATACGCAGTATTTT.

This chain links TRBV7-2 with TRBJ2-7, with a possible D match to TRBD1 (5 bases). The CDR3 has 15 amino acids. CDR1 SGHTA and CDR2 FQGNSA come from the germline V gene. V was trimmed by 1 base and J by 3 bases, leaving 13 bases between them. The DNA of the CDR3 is TGTGCCAGCAGCTTAGAAGGCGACAGTTACTACGAGCAGTACTTC. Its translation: CASSLEGDSYYEQYF.

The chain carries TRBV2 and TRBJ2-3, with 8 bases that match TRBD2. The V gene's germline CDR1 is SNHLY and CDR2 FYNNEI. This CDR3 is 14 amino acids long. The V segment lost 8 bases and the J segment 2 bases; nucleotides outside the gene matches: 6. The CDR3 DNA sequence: TGTGCCAGCCTTAGCGGGACTTACACAGATACGCAGTATTTT. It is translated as CASLSGTYTDTQYF.

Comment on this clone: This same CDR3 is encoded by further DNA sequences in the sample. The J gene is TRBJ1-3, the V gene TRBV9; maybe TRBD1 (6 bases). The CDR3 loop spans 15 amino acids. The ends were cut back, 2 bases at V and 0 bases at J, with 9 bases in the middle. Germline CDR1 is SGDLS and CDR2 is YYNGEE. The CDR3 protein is CASSVGGYSGNTIYF. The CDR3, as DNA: TGTGCCAGCAGCGTGGGGGGCTACTCTGGAAACACCATATATTTT.

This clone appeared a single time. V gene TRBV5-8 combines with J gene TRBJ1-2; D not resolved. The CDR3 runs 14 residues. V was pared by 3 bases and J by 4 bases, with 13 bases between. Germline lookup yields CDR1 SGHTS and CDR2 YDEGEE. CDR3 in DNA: TGTGCCAGCAGCTCCGAAGTCAGGTCCTATGGCTACACCTTC. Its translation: CASSSEVRSYGYTF. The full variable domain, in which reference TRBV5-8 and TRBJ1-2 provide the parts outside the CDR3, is EAGVTQSPTHLIKTRGQQATLRCSPISGHTSVYWYQQALGLGLQFLLWYDEGEERNRGNFPPRFSGRQFPNYSSELNVNALELEDSALYLCASSSEVRSYGYTFGSGTRLTVV.

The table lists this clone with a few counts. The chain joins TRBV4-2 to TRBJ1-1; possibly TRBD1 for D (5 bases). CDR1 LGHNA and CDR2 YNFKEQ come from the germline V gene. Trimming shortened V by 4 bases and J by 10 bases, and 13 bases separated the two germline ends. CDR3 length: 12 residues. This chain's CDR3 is CASSLGDRGAFF. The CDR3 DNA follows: TGTGCCAGCAGCCTCGGTGACAGAGGAGCTTTCTTT.

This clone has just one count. The CDR3 coding sequence is TGTGCCATCATGGGGACTAGCGGACCTTACGAGCAGTACTTC. Its translation is CAIMGTSGPYEQYF. The chain has TRBV10-3 and TRBJ2-7, with 11 bases fitting TRBD2. The CDR3 consists of 14 residues. The V gene end was trimmed by 7 bases and the J gene end by 4 bases; junction bases not matched to a gene: 6. The germline gives CDR1 ENHRY, CDR2 SYGVKD.